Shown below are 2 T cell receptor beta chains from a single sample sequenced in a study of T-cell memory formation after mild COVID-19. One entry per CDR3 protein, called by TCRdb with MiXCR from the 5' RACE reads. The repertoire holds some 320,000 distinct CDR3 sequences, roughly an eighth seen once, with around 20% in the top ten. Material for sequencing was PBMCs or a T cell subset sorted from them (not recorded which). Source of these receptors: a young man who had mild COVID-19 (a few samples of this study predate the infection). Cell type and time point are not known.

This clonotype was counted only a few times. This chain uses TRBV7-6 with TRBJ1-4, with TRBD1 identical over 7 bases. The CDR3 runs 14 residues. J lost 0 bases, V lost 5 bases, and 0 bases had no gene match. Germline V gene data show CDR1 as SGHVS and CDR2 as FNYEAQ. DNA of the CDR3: TGTGCCAGCAGCCAGGGGGCAACTAATGAAAAACTGTTTTTT. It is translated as CASSQGATNEKLFF. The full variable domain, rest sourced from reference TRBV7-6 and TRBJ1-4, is GAGVSQSPRYKVTKRGQDVALRCDPISGHVSLYWYRQALGQGPEFLTYFNYEAQQDKSGLPNDRFSAERPEGSISTLTIQRTEQRDSAMYRCASSQGATNEKLFFGSGTQLSVL.

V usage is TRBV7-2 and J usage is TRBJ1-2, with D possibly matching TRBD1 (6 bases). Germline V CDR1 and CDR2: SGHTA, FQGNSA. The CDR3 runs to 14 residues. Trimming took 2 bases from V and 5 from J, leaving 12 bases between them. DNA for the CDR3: TGTGCCAGCAGCTTATATCAGGGGCCTTATGGCTACACCTTC. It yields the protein CASSLYQGPYGYTF.